A selection of T cell receptor beta chains follows, all from one sample in a study of blood T cell repertoires in COVID-19. Libraries were prepared by immunoSEQ multiplex PCR; TCRdb keeps only in-frame clonotypes and omits some of them. The sample holds about 61,000 clones, 70% to 90% seen once. Sequencing was performed on peripheral blood. These receptors were obtained from a man aged 55 to 70 with acute or convalescent COVID-19. Each CDR3 is given with its conserved first and last residue. D genes are given only for firm matches. Clone size is not always given. Where it is, it says once, few, many or a class for expanded clones.

J gene: TRBJ1-5
V gene: TRBV19
D gene: -
clone size: few
CDR3 DNA: TGTGCCAGTAGTATAGGGCGACAGGCTAATCAGCCCCAGCATTTT
CDR3 protein: CASSIGRQANQPQHF

J gene: TRBJ1-5
V gene: TRBV10-3
D gene: TRBD1
clone size: -
CDR3 DNA: TGTGCCACCCGTCCGGGACAGGGCCTCAATCAGCCCCAGCATTTT
CDR3 protein: CATRPGQGLNQPQHF

J gene: TRBJ2-1
V gene: TRBV4-3
D gene: TRBD2
clone size: -
CDR3 DNA: TGCGCCAGCAGCCAAGTGGCTAGCGGAAACAATGAGCAGTTCTTC
CDR3 protein: CASSQVASGNNEQFF

J gene: TRBJ2-2
V gene: TRBV7-2
D gene: TRBD1
clone size: -
CDR3 DNA: TGTGCCAGCAGCGACAGGGGTAACACCGGGGAGCTGTTTTTT
CDR3 protein: CASSDRGNTGELFF

J gene: TRBJ1-2
V gene: TRBV18
D gene: -
clone size: -
CDR3 DNA: TGTGCCAGCTCACCATCCAGGGCTGGCTATGGCTACACCTTC
CDR3 protein: CASSPSRAGYGYTF

J gene: TRBJ2-3
V gene: TRBV10-3
D gene: -
clone size: -
CDR3 DNA: TGTGCCACCACCTCCGGAGGGACTAGCACAGATACGCAGTATTTT
CDR3 protein: CATTSGGTSTDTQYF

J gene: TRBJ1-2
V gene: TRBV4-3
D gene: -
clone size: -
CDR3 DNA: TGCGCCAGCAGCCTCCAGGGGACCCACGCGACGACTGGCTACACCTTC
CDR3 protein: CASSLQGTHATTGYTF

J gene: TRBJ2-5
V gene: TRBV2
D gene: TRBD1
clone size: once
CDR3 DNA: TGTGCCAGCAGTTCGACAGGGGGCTTAGAGACCCAGTACTTC
CDR3 protein: CASSSTGGLETQYF

J gene: TRBJ1-3
V gene: TRBV9
D gene: TRBD1
clone size: -
CDR3 DNA: TGTGCCAGCAGCGTTGACAGGGGAGGAGCTGGAAACACCATATATTTT
CDR3 protein: CASSVDRGGAGNTIYF

J gene: TRBJ2-5
V gene: TRBV7-7
D gene: TRBD2
clone size: -
CDR3 DNA: TGTGCCAGCAGCGTGGGGACTAGCGGGGGAGAGACCCAGTACTTC
CDR3 protein: CASSVGTSGGETQYF

J gene: TRBJ1-2
V gene: TRBV30
D gene: -
clone size: -
CDR3 DNA: TGTGCCTGGAGTTTTGGTTCCGGGGGGGCGAAAGGCTACACCTTC
CDR3 protein: CAWSFGSGGAKGYTF

J gene: TRBJ2-2
V gene: TRBV7-2
D gene: -
clone size: -
CDR3 DNA: TGTGCCAGCCGGGGGTTCGGACAGGCCAACACCGGGGAGCTGTTTTTT
CDR3 protein: CASRGFGQANTGELFF

J gene: TRBJ2-2
V gene: TRBV7-6
D gene: -
clone size: -
CDR3 DNA: TGTGCCAGCAGCTTAGGGGCATCGAACACCGGGGAGCTGTTTTTT
CDR3 protein: CASSLGASNTGELFF

J gene: TRBJ2-7
V gene: TRBV6-5
D gene: TRBD2
clone size: -
CDR3 DNA: TGTGCCAGCATTCTACTAGCGGGGGCCTACGAGCAGTACTTC
CDR3 protein: CASILLAGAYEQYF

J gene: TRBJ2-7
V gene: TRBV2
D gene: -
clone size: -
CDR3 DNA: TGTGCCAGCAGGGACTTGGCGGGGAACCTTTACGAGCAGTACTTC
CDR3 protein: CASRDLAGNLYEQYF

J gene: TRBJ1-2
V gene: TRBV9
D gene: TRBD1
clone size: -
CDR3 DNA: TGTGCCAGCAGCGTAGCTTCCCCAGGGGGCCCTCCTAACTATGGCTACACCTTC
CDR3 protein: CASSVASPGGPPNYGYTF

J gene: TRBJ2-7
V gene: TRBV6-5
D gene: TRBD1
clone size: -
CDR3 DNA: TGTGCCAGCAGGACAGGGGAATTCTCCTACGAGCAGTACTTC
CDR3 protein: CASRTGEFSYEQYF

J gene: TRBJ2-4
V gene: TRBV4-2
D gene: TRBD2
clone size: -
CDR3 DNA: TGTGCCAGCAGCCAATTCGAAAGACTAGCGGGTCTAGCCAAAAACATTCAGTACTTC
CDR3 protein: CASSQFERLAGLAKNIQYF

J gene: TRBJ2-2
V gene: TRBV5-1
D gene: -
clone size: -
CDR3 DNA: TGCGCCAGCAGCTTGGTCGCAGACACCGGGGAGCTGTTTTTT
CDR3 protein: CASSLVADTGELFF

J gene: TRBJ2-5
V gene: TRBV2
D gene: -
clone size: -
CDR3 DNA: TGTGCCAGCAGGGGGGACTCTCAACAGGAGACCCAGTACTTC
CDR3 protein: CASRGDSQQETQYF

J gene: TRBJ2-7
V gene: TRBV10-3
D gene: TRBD1
clone size: -
CDR3 DNA: TGTGCCATCAGCCCGGGAGGGACAGGGGTCGAGCAGTACTTC
CDR3 protein: CAISPGGTGVEQYF

J gene: TRBJ1-5
V gene: TRBV19
D gene: -
clone size: -
CDR3 DNA: TGTGCCAGTAGCGAGGGACACTATAGCAATCAGCCCCAGCATTTT
CDR3 protein: CASSEGHYSNQPQHF

J gene: TRBJ2-2
V gene: TRBV7-8
D gene: -
clone size: -
CDR3 DNA: TGTGCCAGCAGCTTGTTCAGGGGCGACACCGGGGAGCTGTTTTTT
CDR3 protein: CASSLFRGDTGELFF

J gene: TRBJ2-1
V gene: TRBV3-1/TRBV3-2
D gene: -
clone size: -
CDR3 DNA: TGTGCCAGCAGCAACGGACATATGGAGCAGTTCTTC
CDR3 protein: CASSNGHMEQFF